The rows below give T cell receptor beta chains drawn from one sample of a study of blood T cell repertoires in COVID-19. Method: immunoSEQ multiplex PCR; TCRdb's copy keeps in-frame clones and lacks some. The table shows 180,000 or so clones, with approximately 90% occurring only once. Sequenced: PBMCs or T cells enriched from blood (not recorded which). All receptors derive from a woman aged 18-29 years who had recovered from COVID-19. Each CDR3 is given with its conserved first and last residue. A D gene is named only where the DNA matches it firmly. Clone size is shown for a subset of rows, as once, few, many or a class of expanded clone.

cdr3_length j_call d_call clone_size v_call cdr3_nt cdr3_aa
17 TRBJ2-2 TRBD2 - TRBV2 TGTGCCAGCAGCGCGAATCTAGCGGGAGTTTACACCGGGGAGCTGTTTTTT CASSANLAGVYTGELFF
14 TRBJ2-7 TRBD2 - TRBV3-1/TRBV3-2 TGTGCCAGCAGCAACGGACTAGCGGCGTACGAGCAGTACTTC CASSNGLAAYEQYF
16 TRBJ1-2 TRBD1 - TRBV28 TGTGCCAGCAGTTCCCAAAAGGGGACAGTAGGCTATGGCTACACCTTC CASSSQKGTVGYGYTF
16 TRBJ2-3 TRBD2 - TRBV7-9 TGTGCCAGCAGCCCGAGTTGGCAGCGGGGGACAGATACGCAGTATTTT CASSPSWQRGTDTQYF
14 TRBJ2-7 - - TRBV5-4 TGTGCCAGCAGCTCGGTGGACACAGCCTACGAGCAGTACTTC CASSSVDTAYEQYF
12 TRBJ2-5 TRBD2 - TRBV2 TGTGCCAGCCAGGGCGGGAGTAAGACCCAGTACTTC CASQGGSKTQYF
14 TRBJ2-5 TRBD1 - TRBV20-1 TGCAGTGCTAGTCGTTCAGGGGGCCGGGAGACCCAGTACTTC CSASRSGGRETQYF
17 TRBJ2-1 - - TRBV4-2 TGTGCCAGCAGCCAAGCCCGAGCGATTTTAGGAGGGGATGAGCAGTTCTTC CASSQARAILGGDEQFF
16 TRBJ2-7 TRBD2 - TRBV11-2 TGTGCCAGCAGCCCCGGGACTAGCGGATACGTTTACGAGCAGTACTTC CASSPGTSGYVYEQYF
16 TRBJ2-4 TRBD2 - TRBV30 TGTGCCTGGAGTGGACTAGCGGGAGTGGTCGGAAACATTCAGTACTTC CAWSGLAGVVGNIQYF
14 TRBJ2-7 TRBD1 - TRBV30 TGTGCCTGGACCAGAGTGGACAGGGGATACGAGCAGTACTTC CAWTRVDRGYEQYF
16 TRBJ1-1 - once TRBV21-1 TGTGCCAGCAGCAAAGTTGTAGGACGGGAGAACACTGAAGCTTTCTTT CASSKVVGRENTEAFF
15 TRBJ1-2 - - TRBV6-5 TGTGCCAGCAGTTACTCCCAGGGCAAGAACTATGGCTACACCTTC CASSYSQGKNYGYTF
14 TRBJ2-1 - - TRBV5-6 TGTGCCAGCAGCTTGATCGGTAGCGTCAATGAGCAGTTCTTC CASSLIGSVNEQFF
13 TRBJ1-1 - few TRBV6-2/TRBV6-3 TGTGCCAGCAGTCCCCCGGGGGACACTGAAGCTTTCTTT CASSPPGDTEAFF
16 TRBJ2-1 TRBD2 - TRBV27 TGTGCCAGCAGTTCCATGGTGAGCGGGAGGGATAATGAGCAGTTCTTC CASSSMVSGRDNEQFF
14 TRBJ2-5 - - TRBV2 TGTGCCAGCAGTAGGGGGACTAACCAAGAGACCCAGTACTTC CASSRGTNQETQYF
14 TRBJ1-2 - few TRBV28 TGTGCCAGCAGGCCAGGATTCCCGCACTATGGCTACACCTTC CASRPGFPHYGYTF
15 TRBJ2-3 TRBD2 - TRBV5-4 TGTGCCAGCAGCCGCCGGGGAGGGATAGGGGATACGCAGTATTTT CASSRRGGIGDTQYF
14 TRBJ1-1 - - TRBV6-5 TGTGCCAGCAGTATTACCCTACAGGGAGCCGAAGCTTTCTTT CASSITLQGAEAFF
12 TRBJ1-2 - - TRBV10-3 TGTGCCATCACCCAGGATAACTATGGCTACACCTTC CAITQDNYGYTF
13 TRBJ2-5 - few TRBV5-4 TGTGCCAGCAGTCCGACAGTCCAAGAGACCCAGTACTTC CASSPTVQETQYF
16 TRBJ2-1 TRBD2 - TRBV7-6 TGTGCCAGCAGCCCCCAAACTAGCGGGACCTACAATGAGCAGTTCTTC CASSPQTSGTYNEQFF
12 TRBJ2-2 - once TRBV5-1 TGCGCCAGCAGCCAGGGTGCCGGGGAGCTGTTTTTT CASSQGAGELFF
15 TRBJ2-3 TRBD2 - TRBV9 TGTGCCAGCAGTAATAGCGGGAGAGGAGCAGATACGCAGTATTTT CASSNSGRGADTQYF
16 TRBJ2-2 TRBD1 - TRBV5-4 TGTGCCAGCAGCTTAGGGACAGGGACGGACACCGGGGAGCTGTTTTTT CASSLGTGTDTGELFF
15 TRBJ1-3 TRBD1 - TRBV28 TGTGCCAGCAGTCCGCCCCCAGGGGGCGGAAACACCATATATTTT CASSPPPGGGNTIYF
13 TRBJ1-5 - few TRBV6-5 TGTGCCAGCAGCTCAGGGGAGAGCCAGCCCCAGCATTTT CASSSGESQPQHF
13 TRBJ2-7 TRBD1 - TRBV7-6 TGTGCCAGCAGCTTGGGGACAGGGTGGGAGCAGTACTTC CASSLGTGWEQYF
13 TRBJ2-1 - - TRBV10-3 TGTGCCATCAGTGGTACACTAGACAATGAGCAGTTCTTC CAISGTLDNEQFF
16 TRBJ2-4 TRBD2 - TRBV3-1/TRBV3-2 TGTGCCAGCAGCCAAGACGGGACTAGTTACCCAAACATTCAGTACTTC CASSQDGTSYPNIQYF
15 TRBJ2-7 TRBD2 - TRBV28 TGTGCCAGCAGTTTATCCCCTAGCGGGGACTACGAGCAGTACTTC CASSLSPSGDYEQYF
13 TRBJ1-1 - - TRBV27 TGTGCCAGCAGTTTATCGCAGACCTCGGGAGCTTTCTTT CASSLSQTSGAFF
13 TRBJ2-7 - - TRBV5-4 TGTGCCAGCAGCTTGGGGCAGGGTAACGAGCAGTACTTC CASSLGQGNEQYF
14 TRBJ1-6 TRBD1 - TRBV30 TGTGCCTGGAGTGTACTCGCAGGGGGTCCACCCCTCCACTTT CAWSVLAGGPPLHF
16 TRBJ2-1 TRBD2 - TRBV27 TGTGCCAGCAGTTTAGCGGGGCTAGCGGGATCCAATGAGCAGTTCTTC CASSLAGLAGSNEQFF
18 TRBJ2-2 TRBD2 - TRBV7-6 TGTGCCAGCAGCATGAGGACTAGCGGGAGGACCATGGCCGGGGAGCTGTTTTTT CASSMRTSGRTMAGELFF
19 TRBJ2-2 TRBD2 - TRBV4-2 TGTGCCAGCAGCCAAACAATGCGGAGCACTAGCGGAAGTGCCGGGGAGCTGTTTTTT CASSQTMRSTSGSAGELFF
14 TRBJ1-5 - - TRBV10-1 TGCGCCAGCGCCGCCCCAGGGGTCTTAGAGCCCCAGCATTTT CASAAPGVLEPQHF
12 TRBJ1-2 - - TRBV28 TGTGCCAGCCTTGCAGGGCTCTATGGCTACACCTTC CASLAGLYGYTF
15 TRBJ2-7 TRBD1 - TRBV7-9 TGTGCCAGCAGCTTAAGTGGGGGACAGTACTACGAGCAGTACTTC CASSLSGGQYYEQYF
15 TRBJ2-1 TRBD2 - TRBV5-8 TGTGCCAGCAGCTATCAGCGGGAGGGTATCGATGAGCAGTTCTTC CASSYQREGIDEQFF
13 TRBJ1-1 - - TRBV19 TGTGCCAGTAGTACCGGACAGCCAAAAGAAGCTTTCTTT CASSTGQPKEAFF
14 TRBJ2-7 TRBD1 - TRBV28 TGTGCCACGTACCGGGACAGGGTAGCCTACGAGCAGTACTTC CATYRDRVAYEQYF
12 TRBJ1-2 - - TRBV28 TGTGCCAGCAGAACAGGGCTCTTGGGCTACACCTTC CASRTGLLGYTF
15 TRBJ2-1 TRBD2 - TRBV9 TGTGCCAGCAGCGTAACTAGCGCCTCTAACAATGAGCAGTTCTTC CASSVTSASNNEQFF